The clone carrying this TCR beta chain was seen a handful of times. Its antigen is currently unknown. V lost 4 bases and J 3 bases, leaving 10 bases between the germline ends. Germline assignment: CDR1 SQVTM and CDR2 ANQGSEA. The CDR3 has 13 residues. These data are taken from a study of T cells after yellow fever vaccination. Each CDR3 protein is one row after TCRdb ran MiXCR on the 5' RACE reads. Of just under 600,000 distinct CDR3 sequences in the sample, roughly 13% were seen once. Study outcomes and limitations: Though it reached lower strength, the secondary response hit its peak faster, day 5 versus 15. A small proportion of clonotypes was detected in both the CD4 and CD8 compartments.

This chain uses TRBV29-1 with TRBJ1-5, with a weak D call TRBD1 (6 bases). This TCR was recovered from a man aged 25-40 years who received the YFV17D yellow fever vaccine. The source material was PBMCs, sampled on the day of the yellow fever booster vaccination. CDR3 sequence: CSVVTGPNQPQHF. CDR3 sequence (DNA): TGCAGCGTTGTAACAGGGCCCAATCAGCCCCAGCATTTT.